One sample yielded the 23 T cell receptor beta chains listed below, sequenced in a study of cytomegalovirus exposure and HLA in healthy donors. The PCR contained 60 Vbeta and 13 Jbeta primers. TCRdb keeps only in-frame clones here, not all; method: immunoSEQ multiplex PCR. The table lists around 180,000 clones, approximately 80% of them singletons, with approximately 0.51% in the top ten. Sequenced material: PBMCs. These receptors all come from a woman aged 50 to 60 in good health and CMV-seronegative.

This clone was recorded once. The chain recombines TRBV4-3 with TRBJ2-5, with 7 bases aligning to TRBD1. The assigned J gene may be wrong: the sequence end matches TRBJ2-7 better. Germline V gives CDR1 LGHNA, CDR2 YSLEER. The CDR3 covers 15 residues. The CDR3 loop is CASSPRGTEPYEQYF. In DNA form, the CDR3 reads TGCGCCAGCAGCCCCCGAGGGACAGAGCCCTACGAGCAGTACTTC.

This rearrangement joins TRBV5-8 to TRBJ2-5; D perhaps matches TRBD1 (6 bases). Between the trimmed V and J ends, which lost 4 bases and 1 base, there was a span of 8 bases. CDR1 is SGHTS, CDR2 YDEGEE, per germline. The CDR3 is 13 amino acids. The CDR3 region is CASSPDSQETQYF. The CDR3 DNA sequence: TGTGCCAGCAGCCCGGACAGCCAAGAGACCCAGTACTTC. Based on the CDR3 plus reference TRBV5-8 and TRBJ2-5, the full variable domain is EAGVTQSPTHLIKTRGQQATLRCSPISGHTSVYWYQQALGLGLQFLLWYDEGEERNRGNFPPRFSGRQFPNYSSELNVNALELEDSALYLCASSPDSQETQYFGPGTRLLVL.

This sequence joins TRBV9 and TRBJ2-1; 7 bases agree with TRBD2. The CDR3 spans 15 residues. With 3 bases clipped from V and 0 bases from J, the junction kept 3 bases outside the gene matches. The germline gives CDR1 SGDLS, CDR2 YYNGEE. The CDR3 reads CASSGAGASYNEQFF. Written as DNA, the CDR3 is TGTGCCAGCAGCGGTGCGGGAGCCTCCTACAATGAGCAGTTCTTC.

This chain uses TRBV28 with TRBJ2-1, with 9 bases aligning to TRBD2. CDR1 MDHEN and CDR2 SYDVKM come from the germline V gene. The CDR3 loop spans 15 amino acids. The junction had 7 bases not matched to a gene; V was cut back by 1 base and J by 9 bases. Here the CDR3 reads CASSLFLAGDTEQFF. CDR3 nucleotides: TGTGCCAGCAGTTTATTTTTAGCGGGAGATACTGAGCAGTTCTTC. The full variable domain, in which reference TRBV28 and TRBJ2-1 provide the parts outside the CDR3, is DVKVTQSSRYLVKRTGEKVFLECVQDMDHENMFWYRQDPGLGLRLIYFSYDVKMKEKGDIPEGYSVSREKKERFSLILESASTNQTSMYLCASSLFLAGDTEQFFGPGTRLTVL.

This CDR3 is CASSPSSGAVLETQYF. DNA of the CDR3: TGTGCCAGCAGCCCCAGTAGCGGGGCAGTTTTGGAGACCCAGTACTTC. V and J are TRBV7-9 and TRBJ2-5; 8 bases fit TRBD2. CDR3 size: 16 residues. Germline CDR1 is SEHNR and CDR2 is FQNEAQ (reference sequence). V lost 5 bases to trimming and J lost 5 bases; unmatched junction nucleotides: 13.

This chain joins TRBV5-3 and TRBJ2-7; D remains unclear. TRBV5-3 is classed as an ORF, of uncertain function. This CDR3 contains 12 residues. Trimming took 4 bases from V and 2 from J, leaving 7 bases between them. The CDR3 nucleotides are TGTGCCAGAAGCCCCTCAGCCTACGAGCAGTACTTC. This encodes CARSPSAYEQYF.

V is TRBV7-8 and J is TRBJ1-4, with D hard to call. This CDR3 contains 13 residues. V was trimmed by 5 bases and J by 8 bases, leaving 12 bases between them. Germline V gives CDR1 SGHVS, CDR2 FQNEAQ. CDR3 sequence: CASSPLFSEKLFF. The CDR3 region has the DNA TGTGCCAGCAGCCCGCTCTTTAGCGAAAAACTGTTTTTT.

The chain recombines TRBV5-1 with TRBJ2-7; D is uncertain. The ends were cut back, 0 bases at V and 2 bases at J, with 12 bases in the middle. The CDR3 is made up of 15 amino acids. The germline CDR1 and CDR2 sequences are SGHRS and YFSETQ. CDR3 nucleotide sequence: TGCGCCAGCAGCTTGGAACCCCCCGCTACCTACGAGCAGTACTTC. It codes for CASSLEPPATYEQYF.

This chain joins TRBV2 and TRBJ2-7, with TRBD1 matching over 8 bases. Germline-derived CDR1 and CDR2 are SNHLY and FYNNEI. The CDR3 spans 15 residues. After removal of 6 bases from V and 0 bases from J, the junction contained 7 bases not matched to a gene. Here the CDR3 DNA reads TGTGCCAGCAGGCCGGGACAGGACGCCTCCTACGAGCAGTACTTC. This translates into CASRPGQDASYEQYF. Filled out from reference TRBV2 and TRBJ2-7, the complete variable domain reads EPEVTQTPSHQVTQMGQEVILRCVPISNHLYFYWYRQILGQKVEFLVSFYNNEISEKSEIFDDQFSVERPDGSNFTLKIRSTKLEDSAMYFCASRPGQDASYEQYFGPGTRLTVT.

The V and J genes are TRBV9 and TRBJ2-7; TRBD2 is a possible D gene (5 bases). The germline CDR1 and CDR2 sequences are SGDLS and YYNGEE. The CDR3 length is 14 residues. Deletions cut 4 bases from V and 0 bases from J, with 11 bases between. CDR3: CASSPLGSSYEQYF. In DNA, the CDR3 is TGTGCCAGCAGCCCCCTAGGGAGCTCCTACGAGCAGTACTTC.

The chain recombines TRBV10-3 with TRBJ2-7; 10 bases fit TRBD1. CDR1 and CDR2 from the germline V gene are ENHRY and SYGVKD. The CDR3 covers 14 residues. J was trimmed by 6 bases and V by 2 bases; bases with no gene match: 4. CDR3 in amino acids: CAISEQDRGGEQYF. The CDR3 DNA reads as TGTGCCATCAGTGAGCAGGACAGGGGGGGCGAGCAGTACTTC.

The CDR3 nucleotides read TGTGCCAGTAGTATAGCGATGACAGTCAATCAGCCCCAGCATTTT. The encoded protein is CASSIAMTVNQPQHF. V gene TRBV19 combines with J gene TRBJ1-5, with D perhaps TRBD1 (5 bases). The germline V gene encodes CDR1 LNHDA and CDR2 SQIVND (reference sequence). The germline V and J ends were trimmed by 1 base and 3 bases, with 10 bases remaining between them. This CDR3 has 15 amino acids.

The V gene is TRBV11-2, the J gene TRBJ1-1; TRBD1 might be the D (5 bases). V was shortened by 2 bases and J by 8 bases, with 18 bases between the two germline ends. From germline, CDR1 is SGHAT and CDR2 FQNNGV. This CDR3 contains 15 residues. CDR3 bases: TGTGCCAGCAGCTTAAGGGGTCTGGGCGGGGACGAAGCTTTCTTT. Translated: CASSLRGLGGDEAFF.

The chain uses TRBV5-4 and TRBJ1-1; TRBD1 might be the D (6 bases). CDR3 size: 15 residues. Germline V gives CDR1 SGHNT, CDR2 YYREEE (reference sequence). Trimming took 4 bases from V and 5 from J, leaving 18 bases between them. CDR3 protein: CASSNAGAGWTEAFF. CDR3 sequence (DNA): TGTGCCAGCAGCAACGCGGGGGCAGGTTGGACTGAAGCTTTCTTT.

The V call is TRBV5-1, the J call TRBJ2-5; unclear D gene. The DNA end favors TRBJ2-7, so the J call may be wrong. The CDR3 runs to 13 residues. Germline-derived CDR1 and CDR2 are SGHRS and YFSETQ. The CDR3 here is CASSFEAPYEQYF. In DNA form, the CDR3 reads TGCGCCAGCAGCTTCGAGGCCCCCTACGAGCAGTACTTC.

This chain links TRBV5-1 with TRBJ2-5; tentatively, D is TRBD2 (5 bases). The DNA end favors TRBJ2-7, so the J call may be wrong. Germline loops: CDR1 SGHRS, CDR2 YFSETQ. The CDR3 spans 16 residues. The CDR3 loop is CASSFLPRRGTYEQYF. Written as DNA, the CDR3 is TGCGCCAGCAGCTTTCTCCCTCGACGGGGAACCTACGAGCAGTACTTC.

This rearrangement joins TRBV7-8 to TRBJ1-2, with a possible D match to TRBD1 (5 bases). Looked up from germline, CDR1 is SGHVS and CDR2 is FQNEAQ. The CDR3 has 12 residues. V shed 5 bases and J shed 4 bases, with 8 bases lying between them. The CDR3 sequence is CASSQGLYGYTF. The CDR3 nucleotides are TGTGCCAGCAGCCAGGGCCTCTATGGCTACACCTTC.

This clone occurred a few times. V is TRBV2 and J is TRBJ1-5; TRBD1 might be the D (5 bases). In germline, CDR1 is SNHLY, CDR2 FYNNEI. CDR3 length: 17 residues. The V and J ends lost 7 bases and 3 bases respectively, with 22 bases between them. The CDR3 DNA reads TGTGCCAGCAAGGGAAAAGGGGAAGGACGGGCCAATCAGCCCCAGCATTTT. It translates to CASKGKGEGRANQPQHF. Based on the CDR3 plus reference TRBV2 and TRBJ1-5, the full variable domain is EPEVTQTPSHQVTQMGQEVILRCVPISNHLYFYWYRQILGQKVEFLVSFYNNEISEKSEIFDDQFSVERPDGSNFTLKIRSTKLEDSAMYFCASKGKGEGRANQPQHFGDGTRLSIL.

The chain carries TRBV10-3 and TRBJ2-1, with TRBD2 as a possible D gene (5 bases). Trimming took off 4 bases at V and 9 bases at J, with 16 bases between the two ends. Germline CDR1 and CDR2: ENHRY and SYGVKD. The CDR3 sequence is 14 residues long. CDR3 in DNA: TGTGCCATCAGTGTTAGGATGGAGGATCCTGAGCAGTTCTTC. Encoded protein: CAISVRMEDPEQFF.

For the CDR3, the DNA is TGTGCCACCAGTAGAACTAGCGGGACCCACGAGCAGTACTTC. The encoded protein is CATSRTSGTHEQYF. This sequence joins TRBV15 and TRBJ2-7, with 10 nucleotides matching TRBD2. CDR1 and CDR2 (germline): LNHNV, YYDKDF (reference sequence). The J segment lost 5 bases and the V segment lost 6 bases, leaving 7 bases of the junction unmatched. The CDR3 loop spans 14 amino acids.

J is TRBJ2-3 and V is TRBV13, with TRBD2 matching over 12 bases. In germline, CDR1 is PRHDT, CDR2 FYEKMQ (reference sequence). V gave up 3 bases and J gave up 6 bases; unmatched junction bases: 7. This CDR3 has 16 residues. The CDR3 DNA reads TGTGCCAGCAGCTTTAGACTAGCGGGAGCTTCGGATACGCAGTATTTT. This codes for CASSFRLAGASDTQYF.

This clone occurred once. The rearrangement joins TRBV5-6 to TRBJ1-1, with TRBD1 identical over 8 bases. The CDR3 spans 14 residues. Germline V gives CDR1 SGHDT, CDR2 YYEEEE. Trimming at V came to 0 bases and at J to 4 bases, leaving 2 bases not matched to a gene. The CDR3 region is CASSLDRGITEAFF. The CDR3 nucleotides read TGTGCCAGCAGCTTGGACAGGGGGATCACTGAAGCTTTCTTT.

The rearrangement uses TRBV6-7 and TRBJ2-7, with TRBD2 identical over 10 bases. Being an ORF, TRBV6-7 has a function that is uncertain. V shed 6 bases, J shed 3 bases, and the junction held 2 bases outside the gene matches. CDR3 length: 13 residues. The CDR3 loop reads CASRRTSGYEQYF. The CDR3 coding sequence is TGTGCCAGCAGACGGACTAGCGGCTACGAGCAGTACTTC.